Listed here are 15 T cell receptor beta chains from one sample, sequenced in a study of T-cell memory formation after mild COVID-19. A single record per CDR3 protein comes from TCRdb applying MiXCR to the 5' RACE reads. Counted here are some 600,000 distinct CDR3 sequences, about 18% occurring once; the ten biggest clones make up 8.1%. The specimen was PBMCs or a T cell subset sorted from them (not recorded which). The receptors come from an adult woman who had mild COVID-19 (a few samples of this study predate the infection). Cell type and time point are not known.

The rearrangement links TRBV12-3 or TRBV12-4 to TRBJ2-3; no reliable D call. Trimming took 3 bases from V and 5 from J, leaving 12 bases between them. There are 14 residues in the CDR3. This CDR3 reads CASSFSRTGDTQYF. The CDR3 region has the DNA TGTGCCAGCAGTTTCTCGAGAACCGGAGATACGCAGTATTTT.

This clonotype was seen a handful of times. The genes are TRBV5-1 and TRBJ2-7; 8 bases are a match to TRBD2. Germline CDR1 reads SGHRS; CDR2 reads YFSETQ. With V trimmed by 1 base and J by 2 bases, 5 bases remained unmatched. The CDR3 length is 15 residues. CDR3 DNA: TGCGCCAGCAGCTTGCATATGGGACTAGCCTACGAGCAGTACTTC. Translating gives CASSLHMGLAYEQYF.

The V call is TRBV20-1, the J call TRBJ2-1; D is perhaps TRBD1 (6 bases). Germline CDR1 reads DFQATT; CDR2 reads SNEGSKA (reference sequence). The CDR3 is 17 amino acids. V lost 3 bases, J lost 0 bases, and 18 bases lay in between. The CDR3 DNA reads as TGCAGTGCTAGGAGGCTACAGGGTACAAGCTCCTACAATGAGCAGTTCTTC. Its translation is CSARRLQGTSSYNEQFF.

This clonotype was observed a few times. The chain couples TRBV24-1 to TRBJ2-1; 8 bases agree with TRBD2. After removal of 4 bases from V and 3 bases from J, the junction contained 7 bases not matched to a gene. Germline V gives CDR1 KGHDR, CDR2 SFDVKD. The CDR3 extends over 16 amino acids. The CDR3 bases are TGTGCCACCAGTGAACCAAGCGGGAGATTCTACAATGAGCAGTTCTTC. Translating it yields CATSEPSGRFYNEQFF.

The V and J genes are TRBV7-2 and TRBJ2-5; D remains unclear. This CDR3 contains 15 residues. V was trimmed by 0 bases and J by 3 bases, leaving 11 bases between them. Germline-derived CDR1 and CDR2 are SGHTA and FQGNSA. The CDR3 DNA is TGTGCCAGCAGCTTAGCGAGCACCCGCAAAGAGACCCAGTACTTC. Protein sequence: CASSLASTRKETQYF.

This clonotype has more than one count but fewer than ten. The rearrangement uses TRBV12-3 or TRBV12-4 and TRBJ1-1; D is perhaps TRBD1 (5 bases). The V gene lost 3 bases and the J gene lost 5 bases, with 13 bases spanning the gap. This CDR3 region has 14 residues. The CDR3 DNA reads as TGTGCCAGCAGTTTTCGGGGGGTTCAAACTGAAGCTTTCTTT. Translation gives CASSFRGVQTEAFF.

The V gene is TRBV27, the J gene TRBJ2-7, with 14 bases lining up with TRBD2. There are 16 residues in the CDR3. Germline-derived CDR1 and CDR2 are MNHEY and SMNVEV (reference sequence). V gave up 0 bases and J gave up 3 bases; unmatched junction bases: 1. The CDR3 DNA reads TGTGCCAGCAGTTTATCAGGGACTAGCGGGAGCTACGAGCAGTACTTC. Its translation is CASSLSGTSGSYEQYF.

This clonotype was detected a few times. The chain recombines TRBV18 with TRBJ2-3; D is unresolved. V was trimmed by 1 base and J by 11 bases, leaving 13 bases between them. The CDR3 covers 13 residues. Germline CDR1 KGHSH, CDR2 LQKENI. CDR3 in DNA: TGTGCCAGCTCACCACAGTCGCCCAACCTGCAGTATTTT. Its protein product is CASSPQSPNLQYF.

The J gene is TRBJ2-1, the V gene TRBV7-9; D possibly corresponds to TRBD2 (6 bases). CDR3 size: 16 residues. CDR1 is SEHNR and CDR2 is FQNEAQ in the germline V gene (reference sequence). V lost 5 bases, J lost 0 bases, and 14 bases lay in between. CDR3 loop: CASSLQSGRSYNEQFF. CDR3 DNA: TGTGCCAGCAGCCTACAGAGCGGGCGCTCCTACAATGAGCAGTTCTTC.

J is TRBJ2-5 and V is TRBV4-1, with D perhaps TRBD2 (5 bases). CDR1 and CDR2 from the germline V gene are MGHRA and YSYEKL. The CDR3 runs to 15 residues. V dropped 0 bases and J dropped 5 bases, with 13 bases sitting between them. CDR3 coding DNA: TGCGCCAGCAGCCAAGACAACCTGAGGACTGAGACCCAGTACTTC. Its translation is CASSQDNLRTETQYF.

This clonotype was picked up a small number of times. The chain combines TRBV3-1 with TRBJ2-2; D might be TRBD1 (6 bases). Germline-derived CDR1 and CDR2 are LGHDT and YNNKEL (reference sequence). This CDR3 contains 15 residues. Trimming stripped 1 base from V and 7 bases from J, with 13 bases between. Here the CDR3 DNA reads TGTGCCAGCAGCCAAGCTACAGGGAGACACGGGGAGCTGTTTTTT. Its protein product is CASSQATGRHGELFF.

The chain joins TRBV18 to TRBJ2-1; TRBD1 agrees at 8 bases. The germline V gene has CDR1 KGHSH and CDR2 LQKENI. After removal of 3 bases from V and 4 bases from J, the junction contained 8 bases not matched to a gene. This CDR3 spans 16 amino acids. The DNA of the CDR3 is TGTGCCAGCTCACCTCCCGGGACAGGCACTTACAATGAGCAGTTCTTC. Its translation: CASSPPGTGTYNEQFF.

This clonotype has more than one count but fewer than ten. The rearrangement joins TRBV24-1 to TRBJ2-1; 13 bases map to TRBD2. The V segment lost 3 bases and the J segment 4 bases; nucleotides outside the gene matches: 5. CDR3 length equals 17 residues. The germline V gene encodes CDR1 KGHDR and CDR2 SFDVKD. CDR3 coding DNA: TGTGCCACCAGTGATCCACTAGCGGGGGGGATTTACAATGAGCAGTTCTTC. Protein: CATSDPLAGGIYNEQFF.

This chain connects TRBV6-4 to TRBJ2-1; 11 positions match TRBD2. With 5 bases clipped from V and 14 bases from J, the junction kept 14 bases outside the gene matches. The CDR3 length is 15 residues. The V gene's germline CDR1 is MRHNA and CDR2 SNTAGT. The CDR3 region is CASSPGLAGYRGEFF. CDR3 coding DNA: TGTGCCAGCAGTCCTGGACTAGCGGGTTATCGCGGAGAGTTCTTC.

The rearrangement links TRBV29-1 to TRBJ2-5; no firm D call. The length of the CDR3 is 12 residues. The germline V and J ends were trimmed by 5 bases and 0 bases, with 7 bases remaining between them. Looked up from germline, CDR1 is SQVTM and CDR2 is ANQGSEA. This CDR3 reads CSVLGHQETQYF. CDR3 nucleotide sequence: TGCAGCGTTCTAGGCCACCAAGAGACCCAGTACTTC. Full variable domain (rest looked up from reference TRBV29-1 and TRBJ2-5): SAVISQKPSRDICQRGTSLTIQCQVDSQVTMMFWYRQQPGQSLTLIATANQGSEATYESGFVIDKFPISRPNLTFSTLTVSNMSPEDSSIYLCSVLGHQETQYFGPGTRLLVL.